The source of this TCR beta chain is a study of identical twins. The study, taken as a whole, reports: When twins shared out-of-frame alpha sequences, those sequences had excess low generation probability. Cord blood's abundant beta clonotypes had fewer insertions, unlike memory repertoires.

This clonotype has just a few counts. Its antigen is still unknown. In germline, CDR1 is LGHNA, CDR2 YNFKEQ. The V gene end was trimmed by 5 bases and the J gene end by 4 bases; junction bases not matched to a gene: 8. The CDR3 loop spans 16 amino acids. Template switching supplied a universal primer site; unique molecular identifiers were carried on the cDNA. Using its own MiXCR run on the 5' RACE reads, TCRdb lists one record per CDR3 protein. The table has approximately 590,000 distinct CDR3 sequences, more than 9% seen once. These same records also appear under a second study, on yellow fever vaccine responses in identical twins. From that paper: Twins reportedly appeared to share part of their vaccine T cell response while keeping part individual.

This clonotype originated in a woman between 18 and 29 years old in good health. The chain uses TRBV4-2 and TRBJ2-2; 9 nucleotides line up with TRBD1. The sequencing sample was made of PBMCs. As DNA, the CDR3 is TGTGCCAGCAGCTCCACCGGGACAGGGAGCACCGGGGAGCTGTTTTTT. Residues: CASSSTGTGSTGELFF.